Ten or more counts support the clone carrying this T cell receptor (beta chain). What it binds is unknown. The data were taken from a study of early T cells in non-severe SARS-CoV-2 infection. About the study: Unsorted whole-blood RNA was sequenced in bulk, leaving chains unpaired.

General study results and limits: Private and CD4 specificities were missed by VDJdb matching, which favored anti-spike CD8 responses.

Germline V CDR1 and CDR2: KGHSH, LQKENI. Trimming took off 4 bases at V and 2 bases at J, with 15 bases between the two ends. The CDR3 consists of 16 residues. Individual cDNA molecules received unique molecular identifiers during library preparation. TCRdb used MiXCR to reprocess the 5' RACE reads, holding one entry per CDR3 protein. The repertoire has around 25,000 distinct CDR3 sequences, about 4.8% of them found once; the top ten carry about 6.2%. The source is an adult who was a healthcare worker with PCR-confirmed SARS-CoV-2 infection or an uninfected control (not recorded which). The chain links TRBV18 to TRBJ1-5; TRBD1 is a possible D gene (6 bases). What was sequenced was whole blood. CDR3 sequence: CASSHTNPGGNQPQHF. CDR3 sequence (DNA): TGTGCCAGCTCACACACAAACCCAGGGGGCAATCAGCCCCAGCATTTT.